Presented here are 8 T cell receptor beta chains from one specimen sequenced in a study of blood T cell repertoires in COVID-19. This table comes from immunoSEQ multiplex PCR, and its TCRdb copy is limited to in-frame clones, with some not included. The data contain about 130,000 clones, around 79% of them singletons. Sample: peripheral blood. The receptors shown here come from a man older than 75 with acute or convalescent COVID-19.

V gene TRBV10-3 combines with J gene TRBJ1-2, with D maybe TRBD1 (5 bases). The V gene's germline CDR1 is ENHRY and CDR2 SYGVKD. Trimming stripped 4 bases from V and 4 bases from J, with 13 bases between. This CDR3 is built from 14 residues. CDR3 in amino acids: CAISGAGEIYGYTF. Here the CDR3 DNA reads TGTGCCATCAGTGGGGCGGGGGAAATCTATGGCTACACCTTC.

In DNA form, the CDR3 reads TGTGCCAGCTCACCAAGTGACACAAATCAGCCCCAGCATTTT. As protein: CASSPSDTNQPQHF. The chain recombines TRBV18 with TRBJ1-5, with D uncertain. CDR1 KGHSH and CDR2 LQKENI come from the germline V gene. V gave up 2 bases and J gave up 4 bases, with 9 bases separating them. This CDR3 has 14 residues. Full variable domain (remainder filled in from reference TRBV18 and TRBJ1-5): NAGVMQNPRHLVRRRGQEARLRCSPMKGHSHVYWYRQLPEEGLKFMVYLQKENIIDESGMPKERFSAEFPKEGPSILRIQQVVRGDSAAYFCASSPSDTNQPQHFGDGTRLSIL.

The chain employs TRBV5-4 and TRBJ1-2, with TRBD1 matching 10 bases. Germline V gives CDR1 SGHNT, CDR2 YYREEE (reference sequence). V trimming: 4 bases; J trimming: 7 bases; junction bases outside the gene matches: 10. CDR3 length equals 15 residues. The CDR3 region has the DNA TGTGCCAGCAGCAGCTCCGGGACAGGGGTCGGTGGCTACACCTTC. Translation gives CASSSSGTGVGGYTF. Looking up the rest from reference TRBV5-4 and TRBJ1-2 gives the full variable domain: ETGVTQSPTHLIKTRGQQVTLRCSSQSGHNTVSWYQQALGQGPQFIFQYYREEENGRGNFPPRFSGLQFPNYSSELNVNALELDDSALYLCASSSSGTGVGGYTFGSGTRLTVV.

The chain has TRBV20-1 and TRBJ1-1, with D perhaps TRBD1 (5 bases). The CDR3 runs to 11 residues. CDR1 and CDR2 (germline): DFQATT, SNEGSKA (reference sequence). V was pared by 6 bases and J by 5 bases, with 10 bases between. CDR3 bases: TGCAGTGCGAATCAGGGTACTGAAGCTTTCTTT. Translation: CSANQGTEAFF.

The rearrangement joins TRBV2 to TRBJ2-3; D not certain. This CDR3 is built from 14 residues. V was cut by 6 bases and J by 2 bases, with 12 bases left in between. Looked up from germline, CDR1 is SNHLY and CDR2 is FYNNEI. DNA of the CDR3: TGTGCCAGCAGATTGGGCACAGTCACAGATACGCAGTATTTT. Its protein is CASRLGTVTDTQYF.

The rearrangement uses TRBV12-5 and TRBJ2-2; D is undetermined. Looked up from germline, CDR1 is LGHNT and CDR2 is FRNRAP. The CDR3 is 13 amino acids. Trimming shortened V by 5 bases and J by 7 bases, and 11 bases separated the two germline ends. This CDR3 reads CASGRGVSGELFF. The CDR3 DNA reads TGTGCTAGTGGTCGAGGAGTTAGCGGGGAGCTGTTTTTT. The entire variable domain, with the rest obtained from reference TRBV12-5 and TRBJ2-2, is as follows: DARVTQTPRHKVTEMGQEVTMRCQPILGHNTVFWYRQTMMQGLELLAYFRNRAPLDDSGMPKDRFSAEMPDATLATLKIQPSEPRDSAVYFCASGRGVSGELFFGEGSRLTVL.

The table lists this clone with a few counts. The chain links TRBV5-8 to TRBJ2-7, with TRBD1 as a possible D gene (5 bases). The V end was cut by 2 bases, the J end by 6 bases, with 18 bases between. Germline values: CDR1 SGHTS, CDR2 YDEGEE. CDR3 length: 15 amino acids. This CDR3 reads CASSLEGAPRAEQYF. CDR3 DNA: TGTGCCAGCAGCTTAGAAGGGGCCCCTCGGGCCGAGCAGTACTTC.

CDR3 bases: TGTGCCAGCAGTTTGGGTCAGGGGCCCCAGCATTTT. It yields the protein CASSLGQGPQHF. This rearrangement joins TRBV28 to TRBJ1-5; the D gene is possibly TRBD1 (5 bases). The V and J ends lost 3 bases and 9 bases respectively, with 9 bases between them. The CDR3 spans 12 residues. Looked up from germline, CDR1 is MDHEN and CDR2 is SYDVKM.